Below are 15 T cell receptor beta chains sequenced from a single sample in a study of cytomegalovirus exposure and HLA in healthy donors. The PCR used 60 Vbeta and 13 Jbeta primers. The repertoire was sequenced with immunoSEQ multiplex PCR; TCRdb's copy has only in-frame clones and lacks some. The table records around 150,000 clones, over 70% of them present only once. The specimen was PBMCs. These receptors all stem from a man aged 30 to 45 in good health and CMV-seronegative.

V is TRBV19 and J is TRBJ2-5; 12 bases agree with TRBD2. CDR3 length equals 16 residues. CDR1 and CDR2 (germline): LNHDA, SQIVND (reference sequence). Trimming at V came to 4 bases and at J to 2 bases, leaving 5 bases not matched to a gene. In DNA form, the CDR3 reads TGTGCCAGTAGTAGCCGACTAGCGGGAGCTCAAGAGACCCAGTACTTC. It is translated as CASSSRLAGAQETQYF.

This chain uses TRBV27 with TRBJ2-1, with D perhaps matching TRBD1 (5 bases). Germline V gene sequence: CDR1 MNHEY, CDR2 SMNVEV (reference sequence). Between the trimmed V and J ends, which lost 0 bases and 12 bases, there was a span of 15 bases. The CDR3 totals 14 residues. The CDR3, as DNA: TGTGCCAGCAGTTTATCCTTTGCAGGGCTGGGGCAGTTCTTC. It is translated as CASSLSFAGLGQFF.

V usage is TRBV5-1 and J usage is TRBJ2-7; TRBD2 aligns across 8 bases. The CDR3 runs to 15 residues. From germline, CDR1 is SGHRS and CDR2 YFSETQ. J lost 7 bases, V lost 2 bases, and 11 bases had no gene match. CDR3 in amino acids: CASSLTPTSEAEQYF. For the CDR3, the DNA is TGCGCCAGCAGCTTAACTCCGACTAGCGAAGCAGAGCAGTACTTC.

V gene TRBV11-2 combines with J gene TRBJ2-1; TRBD2 matches at 10 bases. The CDR3 spans 14 residues. Germline assignment: CDR1 SGHAT and CDR2 FQNNGV. Losses at the gene ends were 8 bases for V and 4 bases for J; bases not matched to a gene: 5. In DNA, the CDR3 is TGTGCCAGCCTCGGACTAGCGGATTACAATGAGCAGTTCTTC. Its translation is CASLGLADYNEQFF. The whole variable domain, remainder taken from reference TRBV11-2 and TRBJ2-1, is EAGVAQSPRYKIIEKRQSVAFWCNPISGHATLYWYQQILGQGPKLLIQFQNNGVVDDSQLPKDRFSAERLKGVDSTLKIQPAKLEDSAVYLCASLGLADYNEQFFGPGTRLTVL.

The rearrangement uses TRBV19 and TRBJ2-7; TRBD1 might be the D (5 bases). Germline assignment: CDR1 LNHDA and CDR2 SQIVND (reference sequence). The ends were cut back, 5 bases at V and 5 bases at J, with 22 bases in the middle. The CDR3 loop spans 16 amino acids. DNA for the CDR3: TGTGCCAGTAGTTACCAGCAGGGTCTCGCGAAGGACGAGCAGTACTTC. Translating it yields CASSYQQGLAKDEQYF. Filled out from reference TRBV19 and TRBJ2-7, the complete variable domain reads DGGITQSPKYLFRKEGQNVTLSCEQNLNHDAMYWYRQDPGQGLRLIYYSQIVNDFQKGDIAEGYSVSREKKESFPLTVTSAQKNPTAFYLCASSYQQGLAKDEQYFGPGTRLTVT.

The chain employs TRBV2 and TRBJ1-1; D not resolved. Germline values: CDR1 SNHLY, CDR2 FYNNEI. V lost 4 bases and J lost 4, with 4 bases in between. The CDR3 loop spans 11 amino acids. For the CDR3, the DNA is TGTGCCAGCAGTGTCTTCACTGAAGCTTTCTTT. Its translation is CASSVFTEAFF.

This chain connects TRBV2 to TRBJ1-6; D is perhaps TRBD1 (6 bases). The CDR3 contains 14 residues. From germline, CDR1 is SNHLY and CDR2 FYNNEI. V was cut by 7 bases and J by 14 bases, with 21 bases left in between. The CDR3 nucleotides read TGTGCCAGCACAGAGGGGCGGGGGCGTGGAACCCTCCACTTT. As protein: CASTEGRGRGTLHF.

V usage is TRBV28 and J usage is TRBJ1-2; tentative D call: TRBD1 (5 bases). The CDR3 has 12 amino acids. Germline V gene data show CDR1 as MDHEN and CDR2 as SYDVKM. Trimming took 11 bases from V and 6 from J, leaving 16 bases between them. This CDR3 reads CAGRRGRDGYTF. In DNA, the CDR3 is TGTGCCGGAAGACGGGGGAGGGATGGCTACACCTTC.

A note on this clone: In the same sample, other DNA sequences code for this CDR3. The rearrangement links TRBV28 to TRBJ1-1; TRBD1 agrees at 9 bases. V trimming: 2 bases; J trimming: 4 bases; junction bases outside the gene matches: 14. This CDR3 comprises 18 residues. CDR1 and CDR2 (germline): MDHEN, SYDVKM. For the CDR3, the DNA is TGTGCCAGCAGTTTAGTCGGGACAGGGTGGCGGTTGGGCACTGAAGCTTTCTTT. Translated, it gives CASSLVGTGWRLGTEAFF. The full variable domain, rest sourced from reference TRBV28 and TRBJ1-1, is DVKVTQSSRYLVKRTGEKVFLECVQDMDHENMFWYRQDPGLGLRLIYFSYDVKMKEKGDIPEGYSVSREKKERFSLILESASTNQTSMYLCASSLVGTGWRLGTEAFFGQGTRLTVV.

The chain couples TRBV4-1 to TRBJ1-3, with D unclear. Per germline, CDR1 MGHRA and CDR2 YSYEKL. The CDR3 has 14 amino acids. V gave up 1 base and J gave up 1 base, with 5 bases separating them. The CDR3 DNA follows: TGCGCCAGCAGCCAAGTCAGGTCTGGAAACACCATATATTTT. This translates into CASSQVRSGNTIYF.

By share, this clone ranks as medium-sized. The V call is TRBV6-5, the J call TRBJ2-7, with TRBD1 matching 9 bases. The V and J ends lost 10 bases and 6 bases, in that order; junction bases with no gene match: 13. The CDR3 is 14 residues long. Looked up from germline, CDR1 is MNHEY and CDR2 is SVGAGI. CDR3 in DNA: TGTGCCAACCTTACATTGACAGGGGGAGGCGAGCAGTACTTC. Translated, it gives CANLTLTGGGEQYF.

This clone appeared a few times. The chain recombines TRBV7-9 with TRBJ2-7; D not resolved. V gave up 5 bases and J gave up 3 bases, with 11 bases separating them. Germline V lookup: CDR1 SEHNR, CDR2 FQNEAQ (reference sequence). The CDR3 is made up of 13 amino acids. The CDR3 DNA is TGTGCCAGCAGCCCAATCACGAGCTACGAGCAGTACTTC. This sequence encodes CASSPITSYEQYF. Complete variable domain (other parts from reference TRBV7-9 and TRBJ2-7): DTGVSQNPRHKITKRGQNVTFRCDPISEHNRLYWYRQTLGQGPEFLTYFQNEAQLEKSRLLSDRFSAERPKGSFSTLEIQRTEQGDSAMYLCASSPITSYEQYFGPGTRLTVT.

The chain recombines TRBV19 with TRBJ1-2; no reliable D call. Germline CDR1 reads LNHDA; CDR2 reads SQIVND (reference sequence). Trimming took 5 bases from V and 5 from J, leaving 12 bases between them. CDR3 length: 13 amino acids. The CDR3 here is CASSPLTDYGYTF. Written as DNA, the CDR3 is TGTGCCAGTAGTCCCCTAACCGATTATGGCTACACCTTC.

This chain links TRBV5-1 with TRBJ2-7, with 9 nucleotides matching TRBD1. Germline V gene sequence: CDR1 SGHRS, CDR2 YFSETQ. Trimming at V came to 4 bases and at J to 0 bases, leaving 5 bases not matched to a gene. This CDR3 contains 15 residues. The CDR3 region is CASSRGQGNSYEQYF. CDR3 nucleotides: TGCGCCAGCAGCCGGGGACAGGGAAACTCCTACGAGCAGTACTTC. The full variable domain, with the rest looked up from reference TRBV5-1 and TRBJ2-7, is KAGVTQTPRYLIKTRGQQVTLSCSPISGHRSVSWYQQTPGQGLQFLFEYFSETQRNKGNFPGRFSGRQFSNSRSEMNVSTLELGDSALYLCASSRGQGNSYEQYFGPGTRLTVT.

The chain carries TRBV30 and TRBJ1-3, with D uncertain. V was pared by 4 bases and J by 4 bases, with 11 bases between. This CDR3 is built from 13 residues. CDR1 and CDR2 from the germline V gene are GTSNPN and SVGIG (reference sequence). CDR3 DNA sequence: TGTGCCTGGACCCCGGGTCAAGGAAACACCATATATTTT. Translating it yields CAWTPGQGNTIYF. Looking up the rest from reference TRBV30 and TRBJ1-3 gives the full variable domain: SQTIHQWPATLVQPVGSPLSLECTVEGTSNPNLYWYRQAAGRGLQLLFYSVGIGQISSEVPQNLSASRPQDRQFILSSKKLLLSDSGFYLCAWTPGQGNTIYFGEGSWLTVV.